This TCR beta chain originates from a study of T cell repertoires in cytomegalovirus infection. Study-wide context: Selected CMV epitopes included recently identified HLA-C-restricted ones as well as well-studied HLA-B-restricted ones. Study results and caveats: Predominance within the ex vivo response was attributable to HLA-C-restricted CMV-specific TCR beta clonotypes.

TCRdb re-called the reads with MiXCR, one entry per CDR3 protein. The table records 900,000 to 950,000 distinct CDR3 sequences, roughly 30% of them present only once. Notes on this clonotype: What it recognizes is unknown.

This receptor was taken from a human donor in good health (CMV status not recorded). Some clones in this sample may be carry-over from other donors' samples. Sequencing was performed on cultured CD8+ T cells from PBMCs, taken from culture after CMV antigen stimulation.

The DNA of the CDR3 is TGTGCCAGCACGGGACGGACAGGGAATAATCAGCCCCAGCATTTT. It is translated as CASTGRTGNNQPQHF. The chain links TRBV28 to TRBJ1-5; TRBD1 aligns across 8 bases. V lost 7 bases to trimming and J lost 4 bases; unmatched junction nucleotides: 9. Germline V gene sequence: CDR1 MDHEN, CDR2 SYDVKM. CDR3 length: 15 residues.